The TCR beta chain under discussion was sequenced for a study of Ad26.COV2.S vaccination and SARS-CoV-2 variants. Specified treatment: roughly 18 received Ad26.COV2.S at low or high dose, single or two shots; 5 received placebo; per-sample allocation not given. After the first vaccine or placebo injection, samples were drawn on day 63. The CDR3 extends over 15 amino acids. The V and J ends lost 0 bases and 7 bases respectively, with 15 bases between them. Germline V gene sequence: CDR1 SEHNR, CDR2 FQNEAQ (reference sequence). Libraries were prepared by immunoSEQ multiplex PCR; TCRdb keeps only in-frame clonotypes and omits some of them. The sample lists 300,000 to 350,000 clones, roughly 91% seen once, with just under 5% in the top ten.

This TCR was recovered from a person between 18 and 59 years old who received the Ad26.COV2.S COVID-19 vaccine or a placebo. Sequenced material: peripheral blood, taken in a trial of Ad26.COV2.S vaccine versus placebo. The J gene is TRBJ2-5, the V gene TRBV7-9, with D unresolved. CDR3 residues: CASSLAGGGLGTQYF. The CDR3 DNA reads TGTGCCAGCAGCTTAGCGGGCGGCGGATTGGGGACCCAGTACTTC.